This T cell receptor beta chain comes out of a study of T cell responses to AZD1222 COVID-19 vaccine. Profiling relied on immunoSEQ multiplex PCR, and the TCRdb table lists in-frame clones only, not all of them. The sample carries around 99,000 clones, 90% to 95% recorded once. This specimen was peripheral blood, taken on day 0 of AZD1222 vaccination. This clonotype was sampled from an adult in good health.

The CDR3 reads CASSSTGSGNTIYF. CDR3 DNA sequence: TGTGCCAGCAGTTCGACAGGCTCTGGAAACACCATATATTTT. This chain links TRBV6-2 or TRBV6-3 with TRBJ1-3; TRBD1 might be the D (6 bases). This CDR3 is 14 amino acids long. Between the trimmed V and J ends, which lost 4 bases and 0 bases, there was a span of 7 bases. CDR1 is MNHEY, CDR2 SVGEGT, per germline.